The 29 T cell receptor beta chains presented below share a single source sample, sequenced in a study of CD8 T cells in ankylosing spondylitis. Each CDR3 protein is one row after TCRdb ran MiXCR on the 5' RACE reads. This sample has 200,000 to 250,000 distinct CDR3 sequences, with about 10% found just once. The sequencing sample was made of blood, either unsorted or a sorted T cell fraction (not recorded which). These receptors all come from a male donor with ankylosing spondylitis or in good health (not recorded which).

This clonotype was counted a single time. The rearrangement links TRBV11-1 to TRBJ1-1; 9 bases fit TRBD1. Germline CDR1 SGHAT, CDR2 FQDESV (reference sequence). With V trimmed by 4 bases and J by 0 bases, 3 bases remained unmatched. CDR3 size: 15 residues. Here the CDR3 reads CASSWTGVLNTEAFF. CDR3 nucleotides: TGTGCCAGCAGCTGGACAGGGGTACTGAACACTGAAGCTTTCTTT.

The sample holds many counts of this clonotype. This chain links TRBV5-1 with TRBJ2-7; TRBD1 aligns across 8 bases. The germline gives CDR1 SGHRS, CDR2 YFSETQ. The CDR3 has 15 amino acids. Unmatched junction bases numbered 4, after V lost 0 bases and J lost 2 bases. CDR3 in DNA: TGCGCCAGCAGCTTGGAAGGACAGGGAGCCTACGAGCAGTACTTC. Encoded protein: CASSLEGQGAYEQYF. The variable domain in full, with the rest retrieved from reference TRBV5-1 and TRBJ2-7, is KAGVTQTPRYLIKTRGQQVTLSCSPISGHRSVSWYQQTPGQGLQFLFEYFSETQRNKGNFPGRFSGRQFSNSRSEMNVSTLELGDSALYLCASSLEGQGAYEQYFGPGTRLTVT.

V gene TRBV29-1 combines with J gene TRBJ2-3; the D is unclear. V shed 2 bases and J shed 0 bases, with 9 bases lying between them. This CDR3 is built from 14 residues. The V gene's germline CDR1 is SQVTM and CDR2 ANQGSEA. DNA for the CDR3: TGCAGCGTTGAACTACGTGAGAGCACAGATACGCAGTATTTT. Protein product: CSVELRESTDTQYF.

The V call is TRBV12-3 or TRBV12-4, the J call TRBJ2-7, with TRBD1 matching 9 bases. The CDR3 totals 17 residues. J lost 0 bases, V lost 6 bases, and 12 bases had no gene match. The DNA of the CDR3 is TGTGCCAGCAGAGCCGGGACAGGGAAATTTGACTCCTACGAGCAGTACTTC. Amino acid sequence: CASRAGTGKFDSYEQYF.

V and J are TRBV29-1 and TRBJ2-5; unclear D gene. Trimming left V 7 bases short and J 0 bases short, with 12 bases between. There are 13 residues in the CDR3. Germline V lookup: CDR1 SQVTM, CDR2 ANQGSEA. CDR3 region: CSAYGPNQETQYF. In nucleotides, the CDR3 is TGCAGCGCCTACGGACCTAACCAAGAGACCCAGTACTTC.

The genes are TRBV7-9 and TRBJ1-4, with D hard to call. CDR1 is SEHNR and CDR2 is FQNEAQ in the germline V gene (reference sequence). CDR3 size: 17 residues. The V end lost 3 bases, the J end lost 0 bases, and 14 bases lay between the germline ends. As DNA, the CDR3 is TGTGCCAGCAGCTTCGGGTTGGGGAGTTCAACTAATGAAAAACTGTTTTTT. This sequence encodes CASSFGLGSSTNEKLFF.

This clonotype was observed at least ten times. The chain recombines TRBV20-1 with TRBJ2-1; tentatively, D is TRBD1 or TRBD2 (5 bases each). Germline V gene lookup returns CDR1 DFQATT and CDR2 SNEGSKA (reference sequence). This CDR3 spans 12 amino acids. V lost 5 bases and J 12 bases, leaving 17 bases between the germline ends. This CDR3 is CSAASPGGGQFF. The CDR3 nucleotides are TGCAGTGCTGCCTCGCCCGGTGGGGGGCAGTTCTTC.

With respect to this clonotype: Because the CDR3 is missing its conserved closing phenylalanine or tryptophan, this is likely a read error. The chain carries TRBV6-1 and TRBJ2-7, with unresolved D. CDR1 MNHNS and CDR2 SASEGT come from the germline V gene. The CDR3 is 14 residues long. The ends were cut back, 6 bases at V and 0 bases at J, with 12 bases in the middle. CDR3 nucleotides: TGTGCCAGCAGGGGCGCGCCCGGCTCCTACGAGCAGTACTCC. Residues: CASRGAPGSYEQYS.

This clonotype was recorded at least ten times. The chain couples TRBV12-3 or TRBV12-4 to TRBJ1-5, with D possibly being TRBD1 (6 bases). The ends were cut back, 3 bases at V and 15 bases at J, with 18 bases in the middle. This CDR3 is 13 amino acids long. The CDR3: CASSFTEQGTRHF. Here the CDR3 DNA reads TGTGCCAGCAGTTTTACTGAACAGGGTACGAGGCATTTT.

There are many counts of this clonotype. The chain recombines TRBV27 with TRBJ2-3; D possibly corresponds to TRBD2 (7 bases). The CDR3 consists of 15 residues. Trimming shortened V by 7 bases and J by 4 bases, and 18 bases separated the two germline ends. Germline V lookup: CDR1 MNHEY, CDR2 SMNVEV (reference sequence). In DNA, the CDR3 is TGTGCCAGCATCCCGGGGGGCCCGGTTGCAGATACGCAGTATTTT. Amino acid sequence: CASIPGGPVADTQYF.

This clonotype was counted at least ten times. This sequence joins TRBV12-3 or TRBV12-4 and TRBJ1-2, with a possible D match to TRBD1 (5 bases). The CDR3 contains 12 residues. Between the trimmed V and J ends, which lost 6 bases and 4 bases, there was a span of 9 bases. The CDR3 region is CASRDGGYGYTF. In DNA, the CDR3 is TGTGCCAGCAGGGACGGGGGCTATGGCTACACCTTC.

The table lists this clonotype with many counts. The V and J genes are TRBV3-1 and TRBJ2-1; 7 bases fit TRBD2. The CDR3 extends over 18 amino acids. Germline CDR1 reads LGHDT; CDR2 reads YNNKEL (reference sequence). Trimming cost V 0 bases and J 1 base; bases outside gene matches: 9. CDR3 sequence: CASSQDPGAGRSYNEQFF. The CDR3 nucleotides read TGTGCCAGCAGCCAAGATCCTGGAGCGGGGAGATCCTACAATGAGCAGTTCTTC.

Comment on this clonotype: A read error may be the cause here, since a much bigger clone is one base away. The chain couples TRBV28 to TRBJ2-5; 7 bases map to TRBD1. CDR1 and CDR2 from the germline V gene are MDHEN and SYDVKM. The CDR3 contains 14 residues. The CDR3 here is CASCFRDREETQYF. In nucleotides, the CDR3 is TGTGCCAGCTGTTTCCGGGACAGAGAAGAGACCCAGTACTTC.

This clonotype has just a few counts. The chain couples TRBV12-3 or TRBV12-4 to TRBJ1-2; D might be TRBD1 (5 bases). The V end lost 0 bases, the J end lost 7 bases, and 12 bases lay between the germline ends. This CDR3 has 14 residues. The CDR3 DNA reads TGTGCCAGCAGTTTAGCGTTCGGGGGAACTGGCTACACCTTC. Protein: CASSLAFGGTGYTF.

This clonotype showed up many times. The chain carries TRBV20-1 and TRBJ2-5, with 13 nucleotides matching TRBD2. The junction had 8 bases not matched to a gene; V was cut back by 5 bases and J by 5 bases. CDR3 length equals 15 residues. Germline V gives CDR1 DFQATT, CDR2 SNEGSKA (reference sequence). CDR3 sequence reads: CSASGTSGTRETQYF. In DNA form, the CDR3 reads TGCAGTGCTTCCGGGACTAGCGGGACGCGGGAGACCCAGTACTTC.

Concerning this clonotype: With a much larger clone just one base away, this may be a read error. The chain is built from TRBV7-8 and TRBJ2-7, with TRBD2 as a possible D gene (6 bases). Germline-derived CDR1 and CDR2 are SGHVS and FQNEAQ. The CDR3 length is 14 residues. Written as DNA, the CDR3 is TGTGCCAGCAGCCCTTATAATGAGGACTACGAGCTGTACTTC. Its protein is CASSPYNEDYELYF.

This CDR3 is CASSFGLGSHFEQFF. As DNA, the CDR3 is TGTGCCAGCAGCTTTGGACTGGGAAGCCACTTTGAGCAGTTCTTC. This chain links TRBV11-3 with TRBJ2-1; D is perhaps TRBD2 (5 bases). The CDR3 totals 15 residues. Trimming pared 3 bases from V and 9 bases from J, leaving 18 bases between. Germline lookup yields CDR1 SGHNT and CDR2 YENEEA.

This clonotype was detected ten times or more. The chain recombines TRBV5-6 with TRBJ2-7; 8 bases are shared with TRBD1. CDR1 is SGHDT, CDR2 YYEEEE, per germline. The CDR3 has 17 amino acids. After removal of 4 bases from V and 6 bases from J, the junction contained 18 bases not matched to a gene. CDR3 bases: TGTGCCAGCAGCCGCATCACCGGGACAGGATTGGGTAGCGAGCAGTACTTC. Translating it yields CASSRITGTGLGSEQYF.

This clonotype was detected ten times or more. The chain has TRBV5-1 and TRBJ2-5, with a possible D match to TRBD1 (6 bases). V was cut by 4 bases and J by 5 bases, with 21 bases left in between. Germline CDR1 SGHRS, CDR2 YFSETQ. There are 16 residues in the CDR3. CDR3 in amino acids: CASSPRFLGAQETQYF. The CDR3 nucleotides read TGCGCCAGCAGCCCCAGATTCCTGGGGGCCCAGGAGACCCAGTACTTC. The full variable domain, rest sourced from reference TRBV5-1 and TRBJ2-5, is KAGVTQTPRYLIKTRGQQVTLSCSPISGHRSVSWYQQTPGQGLQFLFEYFSETQRNKGNFPGRFSGRQFSNSRSEMNVSTLELGDSALYLCASSPRFLGAQETQYFGPGTRLLVL.

In the case of this clonotype: A much more abundant neighbour one base away suggests this may be a read error. V and J are TRBV7-2 and TRBJ2-1; 9 positions agree with TRBD1. CDR1 is SGHTA, CDR2 FQGNSA, per germline. V lost 7 bases to trimming and J lost 2 bases; unmatched junction nucleotides: 6. The CDR3 is made up of 15 amino acids. The CDR3 loop reads CASIDRDRAYNEQFF. The CDR3 DNA sequence: TGTGCCAGCATCGACCGGGACAGGGCCTACAATGAGCAGTTCTTC.

This clonotype turned up a few times. The chain is built from TRBV20-1 and TRBJ2-1; D not certain. The CDR3 is 12 amino acids. The V end lost 4 bases, the J end lost 7 bases, and 11 bases lay between the germline ends. The germline gives CDR1 DFQATT, CDR2 SNEGSKA (reference sequence). CDR3 protein: CSATPAQNEQFF. The CDR3 DNA sequence: TGCAGTGCTACCCCCGCTCAGAATGAGCAGTTCTTC.

The chain links TRBV20-1 to TRBJ2-5, with 9 nucleotides matching TRBD2. Trimming cost V 1 base and J 5 bases; bases outside gene matches: 5. Per germline, CDR1 DFQATT and CDR2 SNEGSKA (reference sequence). The CDR3 totals 14 residues. The CDR3 DNA reads TGCAGTGCTAGAGTCGCGGGGGGGCCGGAGACCCAGTACTTC. It codes for CSARVAGGPETQYF.

This clonotype was counted a few times. The chain links TRBV5-6 to TRBJ2-2; 8 bases are a match to TRBD1. The junction had 8 bases not matched to a gene; V was cut back by 4 bases and J by 0 bases. The CDR3 has 17 amino acids. From germline, CDR1 is SGHDT and CDR2 YYEEEE. The CDR3 loop reads CASSPNAGGANTGELFF. CDR3 sequence (DNA): TGTGCCAGCAGCCCGAACGCAGGGGGCGCGAACACCGGGGAGCTGTTTTTT.

In its sample, this clonotype was seen many times. The gene calls are TRBV20-1 and TRBJ2-5, with 8 bases identical to TRBD2. The CDR3 loop spans 19 amino acids. Germline V gene data show CDR1 as DFQATT and CDR2 as SNEGSKA (reference sequence). The ends lost 1 base at V and 2 bases at J; junction bases unmatched: 18. The CDR3 sequence is CSARVAAGGPASWQETQYF. In DNA, the CDR3 is TGCAGTGCTAGAGTTGCCGCGGGGGGACCGGCGAGTTGGCAAGAGACCCAGTACTTC.

This clonotype showed up just a few times. This sequence joins TRBV18 and TRBJ2-1, with D possibly matching TRBD1 (6 bases). The CDR3 covers 17 residues. The V gene's germline CDR1 is KGHSH and CDR2 LQKENI. V was shortened by 0 bases and J by 6 bases, with 18 bases between the two germline ends. CDR3 nucleotides: TGTGCCAGCTCACCACCCGACAGGACCCCACCGGTCAATGAGCAGTTCTTC. It codes for CASSPPDRTPPVNEQFF.

This clonotype was counted ten times or more. J is TRBJ2-5 and V is TRBV29-1; tentatively, D is TRBD1 (6 bases). This CDR3 is built from 14 residues. V lost 8 bases, J lost 2 bases, and 18 bases lay in between. Germline V gene data show CDR1 as SQVTM and CDR2 as ANQGSEA. CDR3 amino acids: CSSTIGGSQETQYF. Here the CDR3 DNA reads TGCAGCTCGACCATTGGGGGCAGTCAAGAGACCCAGTACTTC.

This clonotype was seen a handful of times. The rearrangement joins TRBV25-1 to TRBJ2-7, with a tentative D call TRBD2 (5 bases). Germline V gives CDR1 MGHDK, CDR2 SYGVNS. The ends were cut back, 6 bases at V and 1 base at J, with 16 bases in the middle. This CDR3 region has 15 residues. CDR3 DNA: TGTGCCAGCAGCGGGATTTTGGGCAGTTCCTACGAGCAGTACTTC. It codes for CASSGILGSSYEQYF.

As regards this clonotype: The missing conserved phenylalanine or tryptophan at the end of this CDR3 makes a read error likely. CDR3: CATGGVGELFL. The DNA of the CDR3 is TGTGCCACCGGGGGGGTCGGGGAGCTGTTTTTG. This chain joins TRBV24-1 and TRBJ2-2; 7 positions agree with TRBD2. V shed 9 bases, J shed 7 bases, and the junction held 1 base outside the gene matches. Germline-derived CDR1 and CDR2 are KGHDR and SFDVKD. This CDR3 comprises 11 residues.

Ten or more counts support this clonotype. J is TRBJ2-3 and V is TRBV7-6; 12 nucleotides align to TRBD2. CDR1 is SGHVS and CDR2 is FNYEAQ in the germline V gene. The CDR3 sequence is 18 residues long. V shed 5 bases and J 1 base; nucleotides not matched to a gene: 10. CDR3 nucleotides: TGTGCCAGCAGCGTACTAGCGGGGGGTCTAACAGGCACAGATACGCAGTATTTT. It encodes CASSVLAGGLTGTDTQYF.